This TCR beta chain was obtained from a study of cytomegalovirus exposure and HLA in healthy donors. For the study at large: Genotyping showed less than 85% of about 370 donors falling in the Caucasian-associated ancestry cluster. Study-wide results and limits: It was assumed in the presence/absence analyses that sequencing depth was roughly uniform across donors. The productive fraction for most TCR beta V segments was about 90% or about 30% in an earlier analysis.

V lost 8 bases, J lost 2 bases, and 13 bases lay in between. This CDR3 spans 13 amino acids. The V gene's germline CDR1 is SNHLY and CDR2 FYNNEI. 60 Vbeta and 13 Jbeta primers were used in PCR. The repertoire was sequenced with immunoSEQ multiplex PCR; TCRdb's copy has only in-frame clones and lacks some. The sample includes 200,000 or so clones, 75% to 90% of them seen just once. Comments on this clone: Its cognate antigen is unknown.

This clonotype originated in a man between 25 and 39 years old in good health and CMV-seronegative. Sequenced: PBMCs. The chain recombines TRBV2 with TRBJ2-7; D is possibly TRBD2 (5 bases). CDR3 nucleotide sequence: TGTGCCAGCGCGGGCGGCGGCCCCTACGAGCAGTACTTC. Its translation: CASAGGGPYEQYF.